A selection of T cell receptor beta chains follows, all from one sample in a study of T cell responses to AZD1222 COVID-19 vaccine. The data were produced by immunoSEQ multiplex PCR, yet TCRdb's version contains in-frame clones alone and is incomplete. Here the sample spans more than 20,000 clones, around 86% being singletons. The source material was peripheral blood, sampled 28 days after the second AZD1222 dose. All receptors come from an adult who received the AZD1222 COVID-19 vaccine. Both conserved end residues are part of each CDR3. The D gene is left open where the match is weak. Not every row has a clone size; where given, it reads once, few, many or a size class.

size: once; J: TRBJ1-4; V: TRBV7-9; D: NA; CDR3: CASSLGQGVGNEKLFF; DNA: TGTGCCAGCAGCTTAGGGCAGGGTGTTGGTAATGAAAAACTGTTTTTT
size: NA; J: TRBJ1-1; V: TRBV7-2; D: TRBD1; CDR3: CASSLERGLEAFF; DNA: TGTGCCAGCAGCTTGGAAAGGGGGCTCGAAGCTTTCTTT
size: NA; J: TRBJ2-4; V: TRBV15; D: NA; CDR3: CATSRGGTEHIQYF; DNA: TGTGCCACCAGCAGAGGCGGGACGGAACACATTCAGTACTTC
size: NA; J: TRBJ2-1; V: TRBV11-3; D: TRBD1; CDR3: CASSLGGQGHNEQFF; DNA: TGTGCCAGCAGCTTAGGCGGACAGGGCCACAATGAGCAGTTCTTC
size: once; J: TRBJ2-5; V: TRBV4-1; D: NA; CDR3: CASSLNGARSETQYF; DNA: TGCGCCAGCAGCCTTAATGGGGCTAGGAGTGAGACCCAGTACTTC
size: once; J: TRBJ2-1; V: TRBV5-1; D: NA; CDR3: CASSEPGGEQFF; DNA: TGCGCCAGCAGCGAGCCCGGGGGTGAGCAGTTCTTC
size: NA; J: TRBJ2-1; V: TRBV3-1/TRBV3-2; D: NA; CDR3: CASQRSGRSHEQFF; DNA: TGTGCCAGCCAGCGAAGTGGGAGGTCGCATGAGCAGTTCTTC
size: once; J: TRBJ2-7; V: TRBV28; D: TRBD1; CDR3: CASIRETGEDEQYF; DNA: TGTGCCAGCATAAGGGAGACAGGGGAGGACGAGCAGTACTTC
size: NA; J: TRBJ2-7; V: TRBV29-1; D: NA; CDR3: CSVVTHFGARGAYEQYF; DNA: TGCAGCGTTGTCACGCATTTCGGGGCGAGGGGGGCCTACGAGCAGTACTTC
size: once; J: TRBJ2-3; V: TRBV9; D: TRBD2; CDR3: CASSPGSGRSDTQYF; DNA: TGTGCCAGCAGCCCCGGGAGCGGGAGGTCAGATACGCAGTATTTT
size: NA; J: TRBJ2-7; V: TRBV28; D: NA; CDR3: CASSLPGRDSYEQYF; DNA: TGTGCCAGCAGTTTACCAGGACGGGACTCCTACGAGCAGTACTTC
size: NA; J: TRBJ1-2; V: TRBV28; D: NA; CDR3: CASTVGVGYTF; DNA: TGTGCCAGCACCGTAGGTGTTGGCTACACCTTC
size: NA; J: TRBJ2-7; V: TRBV2; D: NA; CDR3: CASRPLATVYEQYF; DNA: TGTGCCAGCAGACCCCTAGCGACGGTCTACGAGCAGTACTTC
size: medium-sized; J: TRBJ2-7; V: TRBV18; D: TRBD1; CDR3: CASSPTGTGDFYEQYF; DNA: TGTGCCAGCTCACCGACCGGGACAGGGGATTTTTACGAGCAGTACTTC